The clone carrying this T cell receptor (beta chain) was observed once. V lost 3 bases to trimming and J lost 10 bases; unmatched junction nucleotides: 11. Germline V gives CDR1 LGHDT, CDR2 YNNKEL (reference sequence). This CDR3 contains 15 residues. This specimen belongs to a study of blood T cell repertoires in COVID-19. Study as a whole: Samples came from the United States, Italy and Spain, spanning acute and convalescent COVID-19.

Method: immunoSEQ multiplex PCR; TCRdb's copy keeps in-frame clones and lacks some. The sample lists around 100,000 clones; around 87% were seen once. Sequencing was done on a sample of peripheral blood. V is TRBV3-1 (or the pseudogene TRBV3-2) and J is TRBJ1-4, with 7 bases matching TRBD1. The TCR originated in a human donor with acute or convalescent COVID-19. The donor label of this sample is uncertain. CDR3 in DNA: TGTGCCAGCAGCCAGAACCGGGACAGAAGGGGAAAACTGTTTTTT. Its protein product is CASSQNRDRRGKLFF.